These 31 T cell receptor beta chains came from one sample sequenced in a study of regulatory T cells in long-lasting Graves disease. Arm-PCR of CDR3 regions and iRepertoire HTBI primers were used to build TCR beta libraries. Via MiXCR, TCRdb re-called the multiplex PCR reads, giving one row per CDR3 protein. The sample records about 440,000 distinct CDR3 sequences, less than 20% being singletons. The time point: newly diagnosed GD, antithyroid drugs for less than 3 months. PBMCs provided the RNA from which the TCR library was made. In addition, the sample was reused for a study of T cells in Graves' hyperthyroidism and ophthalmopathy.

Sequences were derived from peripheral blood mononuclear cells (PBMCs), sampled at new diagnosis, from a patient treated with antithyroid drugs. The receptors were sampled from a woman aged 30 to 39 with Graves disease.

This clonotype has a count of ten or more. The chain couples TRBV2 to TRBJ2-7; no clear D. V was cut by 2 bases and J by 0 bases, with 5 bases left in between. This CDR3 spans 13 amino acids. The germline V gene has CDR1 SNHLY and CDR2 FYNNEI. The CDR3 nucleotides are TGTGCCAGCAGTGAACCCAACTCCTACGAGCAGTACTTC. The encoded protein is CASSEPNSYEQYF.

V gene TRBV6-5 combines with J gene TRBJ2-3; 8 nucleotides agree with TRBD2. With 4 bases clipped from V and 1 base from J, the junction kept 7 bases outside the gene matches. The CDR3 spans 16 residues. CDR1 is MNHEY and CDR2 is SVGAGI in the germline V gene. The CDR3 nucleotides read TGTGCCAGCAGTTCCCGACTAGCGACGGGCACAGATACGCAGTATTTT. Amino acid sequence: CASSSRLATGTDTQYF.

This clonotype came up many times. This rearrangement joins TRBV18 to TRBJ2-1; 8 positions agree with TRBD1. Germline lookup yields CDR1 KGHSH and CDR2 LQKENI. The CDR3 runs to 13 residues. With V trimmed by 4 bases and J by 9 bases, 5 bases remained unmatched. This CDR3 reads CASSLDRAGEQFF. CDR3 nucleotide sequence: TGTGCCAGCTCACTGGACAGGGCTGGTGAGCAGTTCTTC.

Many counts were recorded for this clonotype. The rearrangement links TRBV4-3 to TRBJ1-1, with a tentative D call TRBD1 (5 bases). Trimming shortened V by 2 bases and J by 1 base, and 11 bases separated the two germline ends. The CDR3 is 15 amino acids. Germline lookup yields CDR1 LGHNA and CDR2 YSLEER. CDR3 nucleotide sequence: TGCGCCAGCAGCCAACCGGGACGGCAGAACACTGAAGCTTTCTTT. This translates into CASSQPGRQNTEAFF.

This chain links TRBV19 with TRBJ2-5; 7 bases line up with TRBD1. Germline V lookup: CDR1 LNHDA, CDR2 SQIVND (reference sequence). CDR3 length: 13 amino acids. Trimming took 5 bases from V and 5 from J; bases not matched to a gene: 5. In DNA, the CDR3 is TGTGCCAGTAGTGAGGGGGCGCTGGAGACCCAGTACTTC. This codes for CASSEGALETQYF.

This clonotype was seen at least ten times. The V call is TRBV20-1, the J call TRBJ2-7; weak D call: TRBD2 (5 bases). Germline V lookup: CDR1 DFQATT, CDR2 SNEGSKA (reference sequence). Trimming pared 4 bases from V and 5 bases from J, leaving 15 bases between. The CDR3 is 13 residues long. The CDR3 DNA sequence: TGCAGTGCTATACGCGGCCTCGGGGACGAGCAGTACTTC. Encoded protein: CSAIRGLGDEQYF.

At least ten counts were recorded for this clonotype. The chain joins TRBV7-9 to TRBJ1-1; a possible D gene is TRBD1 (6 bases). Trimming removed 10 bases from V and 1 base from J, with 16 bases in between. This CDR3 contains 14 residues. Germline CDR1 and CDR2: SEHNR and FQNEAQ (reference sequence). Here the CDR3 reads CAIKGGSPNTEAFF. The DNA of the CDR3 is TGTGCCATAAAAGGGGGATCCCCGAACACTGAAGCTTTCTTT.

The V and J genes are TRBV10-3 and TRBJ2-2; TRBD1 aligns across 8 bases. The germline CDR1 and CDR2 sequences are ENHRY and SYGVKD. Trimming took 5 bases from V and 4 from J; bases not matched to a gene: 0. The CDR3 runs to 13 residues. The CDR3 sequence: CAISTGGTGELFF. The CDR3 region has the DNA TGTGCCATCAGTACAGGGGGCACCGGGGAGCTGTTTTTT.

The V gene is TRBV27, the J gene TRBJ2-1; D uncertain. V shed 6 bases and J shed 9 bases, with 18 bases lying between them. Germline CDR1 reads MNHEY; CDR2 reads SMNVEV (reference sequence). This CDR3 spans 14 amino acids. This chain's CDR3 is CASSSLGLVAEQFF. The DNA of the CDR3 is TGTGCCAGCAGCTCCTTAGGCCTTGTGGCTGAGCAGTTCTTC.

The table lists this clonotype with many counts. CDR3 DNA sequence: TGTGCCAGCAGTTACTCAGGTCTAGCGGGATCGGACGAGCAGTTCTTC. Its protein product is CASSYSGLAGSDEQFF. The gene calls are TRBV6-2 or TRBV6-3 and TRBJ2-1, with 9 positions matching TRBD2. The CDR3 is 16 residues long. V dropped 0 bases and J dropped 10; count of bases not matched to a gene: 10. Per germline, CDR1 MNHEY and CDR2 SVGEGT.

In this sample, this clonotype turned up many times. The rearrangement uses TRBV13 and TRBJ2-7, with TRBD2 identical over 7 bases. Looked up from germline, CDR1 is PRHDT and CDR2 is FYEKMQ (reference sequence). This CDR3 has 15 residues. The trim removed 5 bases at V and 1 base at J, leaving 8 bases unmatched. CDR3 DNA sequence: TGTGCCAGCAGCGTGGTTGGCGGGAGTTCCTACGAGCAGTACTTC. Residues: CASSVVGGSSYEQYF. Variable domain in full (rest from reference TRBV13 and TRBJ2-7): AAGVIQSPRHLIKEKRETATLKCYPIPRHDTVYWYQQGPGQDPQFLISFYEKMQSDKGSIPDRFSAQQFSDYHSELNMSSLELGDSALYFCASSVVGGSSYEQYFGPGTRLTVT.

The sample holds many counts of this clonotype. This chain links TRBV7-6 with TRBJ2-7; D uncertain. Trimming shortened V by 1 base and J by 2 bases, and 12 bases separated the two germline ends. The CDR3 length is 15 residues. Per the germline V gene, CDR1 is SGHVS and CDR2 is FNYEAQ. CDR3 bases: TGTGCCAGCAGCTTAGTAAGGAGAAGGGCCTACGAGCAGTACTTC. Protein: CASSLVRRRAYEQYF.

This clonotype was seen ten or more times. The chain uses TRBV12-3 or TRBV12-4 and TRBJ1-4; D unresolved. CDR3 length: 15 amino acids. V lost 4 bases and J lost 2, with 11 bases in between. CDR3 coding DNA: TGTGCCAGCAGTTCTTGGGCGGAGACTAATGAAAAACTGTTTTTT. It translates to CASSSWAETNEKLFF.

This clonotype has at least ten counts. CDR3 in amino acids: CASSLGLAPGNEQFF. Written as DNA, the CDR3 is TGTGCCAGCAGTTTGGGACTAGCGCCTGGCAATGAGCAGTTCTTC. This chain connects TRBV7-6 to TRBJ2-1, with 10 bases lining up with TRBD2. Germline CDR1 reads SGHVS; CDR2 reads FNYEAQ. This CDR3 contains 15 residues. Germline trimming cut 6 bases from V and 6 bases from J; bases unmatched to any gene: 8.

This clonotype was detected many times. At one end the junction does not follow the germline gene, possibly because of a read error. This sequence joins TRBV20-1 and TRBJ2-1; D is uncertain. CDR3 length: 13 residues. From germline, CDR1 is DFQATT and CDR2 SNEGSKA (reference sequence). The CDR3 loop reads CSARVAEDNEQFF. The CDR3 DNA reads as TGCAGTGCGAGAGTCGCGGAAGACAATGAGCAGTTCTTC.

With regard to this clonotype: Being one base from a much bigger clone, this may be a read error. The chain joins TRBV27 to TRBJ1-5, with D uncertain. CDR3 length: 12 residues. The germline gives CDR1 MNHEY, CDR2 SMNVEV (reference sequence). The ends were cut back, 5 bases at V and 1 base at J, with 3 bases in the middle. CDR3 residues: CASSKSNQPQHF. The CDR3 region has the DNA TGTGCCAGCAGTAAAAGCAATCAGCCCCAGCATTTT.

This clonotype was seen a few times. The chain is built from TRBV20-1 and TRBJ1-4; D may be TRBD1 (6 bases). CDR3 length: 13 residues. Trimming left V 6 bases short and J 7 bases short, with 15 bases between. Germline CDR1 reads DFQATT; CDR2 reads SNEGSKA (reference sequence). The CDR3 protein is CSARQAPSEKLFF. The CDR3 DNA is TGCAGTGCGAGACAGGCTCCCAGTGAAAAACTGTTTTTT.

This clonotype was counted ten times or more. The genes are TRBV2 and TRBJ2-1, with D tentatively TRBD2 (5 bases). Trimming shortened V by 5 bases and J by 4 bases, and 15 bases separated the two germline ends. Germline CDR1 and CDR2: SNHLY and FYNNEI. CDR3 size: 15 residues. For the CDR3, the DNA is TGTGCCAGCAGTCGGGATCGAACTGATTACAATGAGCAGTTCTTC. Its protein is CASSRDRTDYNEQFF.

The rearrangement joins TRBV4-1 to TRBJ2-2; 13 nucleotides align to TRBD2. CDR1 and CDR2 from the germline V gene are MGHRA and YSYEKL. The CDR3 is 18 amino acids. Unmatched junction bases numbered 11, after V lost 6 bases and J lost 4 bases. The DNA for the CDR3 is TGCGCCAGCAGGGACGCCCAGGGACTAGCGGGATCCACCGGGGAGCTGTTTTTT. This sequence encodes CASRDAQGLAGSTGELFF.

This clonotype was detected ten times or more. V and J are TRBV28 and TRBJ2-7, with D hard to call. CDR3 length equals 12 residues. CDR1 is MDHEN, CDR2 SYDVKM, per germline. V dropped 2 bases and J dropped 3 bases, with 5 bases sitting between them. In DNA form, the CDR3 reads TGTGCCAGCAGTTTAGGCCACTACGAGCAGTACTTC. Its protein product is CASSLGHYEQYF.

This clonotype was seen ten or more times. This chain's CDR3 is CASSQRSAGAKETQYF. The CDR3 DNA reads TGCGCCAGCAGCCAGCGTTCGGCAGGGGCGAAAGAGACCCAGTACTTC. J is TRBJ2-5 and V is TRBV5-1, with a possible D match to TRBD1 (6 bases). The V gene's germline CDR1 is SGHRS and CDR2 YFSETQ. V was pared by 4 bases and J by 3 bases, with 19 bases between. The CDR3 runs 16 residues.

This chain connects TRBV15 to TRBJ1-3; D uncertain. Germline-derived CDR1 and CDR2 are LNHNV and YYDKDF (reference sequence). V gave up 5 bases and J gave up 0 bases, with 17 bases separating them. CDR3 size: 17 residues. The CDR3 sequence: CATSSRQTWSSGNTIYF. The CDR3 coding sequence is TGTGCCACCAGCTCTCGTCAGACATGGAGCTCTGGAAACACCATATATTTT.

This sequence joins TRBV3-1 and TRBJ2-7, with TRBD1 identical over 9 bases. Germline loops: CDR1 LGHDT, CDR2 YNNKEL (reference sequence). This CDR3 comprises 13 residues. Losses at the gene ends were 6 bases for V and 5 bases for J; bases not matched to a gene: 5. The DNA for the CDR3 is TGTGCCAGCAGAGACAGGGGGATCGACGAGCAGTACTTC. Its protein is CASRDRGIDEQYF.

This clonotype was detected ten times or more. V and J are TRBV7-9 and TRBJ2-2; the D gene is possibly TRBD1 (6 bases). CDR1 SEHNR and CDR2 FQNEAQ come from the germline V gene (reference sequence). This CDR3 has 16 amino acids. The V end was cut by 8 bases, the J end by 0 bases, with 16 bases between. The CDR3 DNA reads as TGTGCCAGCCGTAGGGCACAGGGCGCGAACACCGGGGAGCTGTTTTTT. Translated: CASRRAQGANTGELFF. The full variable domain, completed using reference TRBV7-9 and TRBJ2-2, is DTGVSQNPRHKITKRGQNVTFRCDPISEHNRLYWYRQTLGQGPEFLTYFQNEAQLEKSRLLSDRFSAERPKGSFSTLEIQRTEQGDSAMYLCASRRAQGANTGELFFGEGSRLTVL.

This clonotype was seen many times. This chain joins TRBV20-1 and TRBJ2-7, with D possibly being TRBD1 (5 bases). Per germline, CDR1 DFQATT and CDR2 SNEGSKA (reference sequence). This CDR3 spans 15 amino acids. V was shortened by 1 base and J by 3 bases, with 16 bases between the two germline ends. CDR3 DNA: TGCAGTGCTAGAGGGGTTGGGGCGGAACACTACGAGCAGTACTTC. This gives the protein CSARGVGAEHYEQYF.

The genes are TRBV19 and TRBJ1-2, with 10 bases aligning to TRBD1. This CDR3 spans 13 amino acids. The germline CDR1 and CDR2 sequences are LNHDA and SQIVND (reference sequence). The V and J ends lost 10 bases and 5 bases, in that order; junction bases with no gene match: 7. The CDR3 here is CATRDRGYYGYTF. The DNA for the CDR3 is TGTGCCACCCGGGACAGGGGATATTATGGCTACACCTTC. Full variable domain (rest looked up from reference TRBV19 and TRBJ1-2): DGGITQSPKYLFRKEGQNVTLSCEQNLNHDAMYWYRQDPGQGLRLIYYSQIVNDFQKGDIAEGYSVSREKKESFPLTVTSAQKNPTAFYLCATRDRGYYGYTFGSGTRLTVV.

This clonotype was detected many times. The CDR3 loop reads CASSTGTYYSNQPQHF. The CDR3 DNA reads as TGTGCCAGCAGTACCGGGACGTATTATAGCAATCAGCCCCAGCATTTT. This chain links TRBV28 with TRBJ1-5; a weak D match, TRBD1 (5 bases). CDR1 and CDR2 from the germline V gene are MDHEN and SYDVKM. V was trimmed by 5 bases and J by 0 bases, leaving 14 bases between them. This CDR3 is 16 amino acids long.

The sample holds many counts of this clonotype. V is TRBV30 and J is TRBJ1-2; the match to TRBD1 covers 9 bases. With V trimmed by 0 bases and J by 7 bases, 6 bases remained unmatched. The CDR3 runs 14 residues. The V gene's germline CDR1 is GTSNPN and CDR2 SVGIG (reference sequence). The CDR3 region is CAWSVAGTGTGYTF. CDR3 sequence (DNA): TGTGCCTGGAGTGTGGCGGGGACAGGGACTGGCTACACCTTC. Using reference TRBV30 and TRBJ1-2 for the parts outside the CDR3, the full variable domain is SQTIHQWPATLVQPVGSPLSLECTVEGTSNPNLYWYRQAAGRGLQLLFYSVGIGQISSEVPQNLSASRPQDRQFILSSKKLLLSDSGFYLCAWSVAGTGTGYTFGSGTRLTVV.

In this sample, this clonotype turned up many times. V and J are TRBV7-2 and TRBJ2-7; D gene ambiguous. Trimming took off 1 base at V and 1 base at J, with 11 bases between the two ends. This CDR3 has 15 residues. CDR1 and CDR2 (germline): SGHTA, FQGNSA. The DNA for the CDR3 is TGTGCCAGCAGCTTAGGTATAATCCTTTCCTACGAGCAGTACTTC. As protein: CASSLGIILSYEQYF.

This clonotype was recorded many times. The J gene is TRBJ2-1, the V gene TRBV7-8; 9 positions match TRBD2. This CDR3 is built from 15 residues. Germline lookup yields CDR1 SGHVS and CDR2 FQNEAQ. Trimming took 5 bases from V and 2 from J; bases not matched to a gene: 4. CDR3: CASSTGLAAYNEQFF. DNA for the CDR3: TGTGCCAGCAGCACGGGACTAGCAGCCTACAATGAGCAGTTCTTC.

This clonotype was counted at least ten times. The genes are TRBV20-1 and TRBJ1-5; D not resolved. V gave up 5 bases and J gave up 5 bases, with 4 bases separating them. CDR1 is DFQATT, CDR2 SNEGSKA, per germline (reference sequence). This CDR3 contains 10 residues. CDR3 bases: TGCAGTGCTGGTCATCAGCCCCAGCATTTT. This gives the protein CSAGHQPQHF.